Below, 29 T cell receptor beta chains from the same sample are listed, as sequenced in a study of human T cells and chemical hapten exposure. TCRdb used MiXCR to reprocess the RACE reads, holding one entry per CDR3 protein. The table shows approximately 86,000 distinct CDR3 sequences, with approximately 11% occurring only once. Time point in this sample: patch test 3, about 24 weeks after DPC sensitization. As for treatment: therapeutic diphenylcyclopropenone sensitization with weekly scalp DPC. Material: whole blood, obtained in connection with sensitization to the hapten diphenylcyclopropenone (DPC). The receptor set was obtained from a young woman with alopecia areata. Some clones in this sample may be carry-over from other donors' samples.

This clonotype was observed at least ten times. The chain couples TRBV6-6 to TRBJ1-2, with 7 nucleotides matching TRBD1. The germline V gene encodes CDR1 MNHNY and CDR2 SVGAGI (reference sequence). V shed 2 bases and J 3 bases; nucleotides not matched to a gene: 9. The CDR3 runs 16 residues. In nucleotides, the CDR3 is TGTGCCAGCAGTTACCCCCCGGGAGGGGGCGACTATGGCTACACCTTC. It translates to CASSYPPGGGDYGYTF.

This clonotype has ten or more counts. The chain has TRBV19 and TRBJ2-2; D may be TRBD2 (5 bases). The V gene's germline CDR1 is LNHDA and CDR2 SQIVND (reference sequence). The CDR3 is 12 amino acids. Trimming stripped 2 bases from V and 8 bases from J, with 6 bases between. CDR3 sequence (DNA): TGTGCCAGTAGTATACGGGGAGGGGAGCTGTTTTTT. Translated: CASSIRGGELFF.

A remark on this clonotype: One end of the junction does not line up with germline, which may come from a read error. The chain employs TRBV28 and TRBJ2-5, with 7 bases lining up with TRBD2. This CDR3 is 14 amino acids long. The germline CDR1 and CDR2 sequences are MDHEN and SYDVKM. The CDR3 loop is CTSSSPAGVETQYF. The CDR3 DNA reads TGTACCAGCAGTTCCCCCGCGGGAGTAGAGACCCAGTACTTC.

This chain joins TRBV20-1 and TRBJ2-3; D perhaps matches TRBD1 (6 bases). The V and J ends lost 3 bases and 1 base respectively, with 17 bases between them. Germline-derived CDR1 and CDR2 are DFQATT and SNEGSKA (reference sequence). This CDR3 region has 16 residues. In nucleotides, the CDR3 is TGCAGTGCTAGGTTGGTACAGGGCGGAGGCACAGATACGCAGTATTTT. Protein product: CSARLVQGGGTDTQYF.

The chain carries TRBV27 and TRBJ1-2; D perhaps matches TRBD1 (6 bases). Germline V lookup: CDR1 MNHEY, CDR2 SMNVEV (reference sequence). This CDR3 has 12 residues. Trimming removed 9 bases at V and 6 bases at J, with 14 bases between. CDR3 sequence reads: CASKKRGDGYTF. The CDR3 nucleotides are TGTGCCAGTAAAAAAAGGGGGGATGGCTACACCTTC.

This clonotype has more than one count but fewer than ten. The CDR3 nucleotides are TGTGCCAGCTCACCTGGGACGGTTGAAGCTTTCTTT. Translated: CASSPGTVEAFF. V is TRBV18 and J is TRBJ1-1; possibly TRBD1 for D (5 bases). Germline-derived CDR1 and CDR2 are KGHSH and LQKENI. CDR3 length: 12 residues. Trimming removed 3 bases from V and 7 bases from J, with 9 bases in between.

This clonotype was detected many times. The CDR3, as DNA: TGTGCCAGCAAGGTCCAGCGGGAGGGCCGTGAGCAGTTCTTC. Amino acids: CASKVQREGREQFF. V gene TRBV2 combines with J gene TRBJ2-1; 10 positions match TRBD2. V lost 7 bases, J lost 9 bases, and 9 bases stayed unmatched. Germline V gives CDR1 SNHLY, CDR2 FYNNEI. CDR3 size: 14 residues.

There are many counts of this clonotype. The chain links TRBV5-1 to TRBJ1-1; D is unresolved. Per germline, CDR1 SGHRS and CDR2 YFSETQ. The CDR3 is 13 amino acids. Trimming cost V 0 bases and J 0 bases, with 3 bases left between them. The CDR3 loop reads CASSLVVNTEAFF. CDR3 sequence (DNA): TGCGCCAGCAGCTTGGTGGTGAACACTGAAGCTTTCTTT. Supplemented by reference TRBV5-1 and TRBJ1-1, the full variable domain reads KAGVTQTPRYLIKTRGQQVTLSCSPISGHRSVSWYQQTPGQGLQFLFEYFSETQRNKGNFPGRFSGRQFSNSRSEMNVSTLELGDSALYLCASSLVVNTEAFFGQGTRLTVV.

V and J are TRBV5-1 and TRBJ2-3; D is undetermined. CDR3 length: 13 amino acids. The germline V and J ends were trimmed by 4 bases and 3 bases, with 9 bases remaining between them. Germline-derived CDR1 and CDR2 are SGHRS and YFSETQ. The DNA of the CDR3 is TGCGCCAGCAGCCAAGGACCTACAGATACGCAGTATTTT. This gives the protein CASSQGPTDTQYF.

The rearrangement joins TRBV11-2 to TRBJ1-1; no reliable D call. Looked up from germline, CDR1 is SGHAT and CDR2 is FQNNGV. V was trimmed by 3 bases and J by 1 base, leaving 9 bases between them. The CDR3 consists of 14 residues. The CDR3 here is CASSLRWENTEAFF. CDR3 DNA: TGTGCCAGCAGCTTGAGGTGGGAGAACACTGAAGCTTTCTTT.

CDR3 nucleotide sequence: TGTGCCAGCAGCTTAGTGAGGGGGACTAAGAACACTGAAGCTTTCTTT. This codes for CASSLVRGTKNTEAFF. The V gene is TRBV7-9, the J gene TRBJ1-1; D is possibly TRBD1 (6 bases). From germline, CDR1 is SEHNR and CDR2 FQNEAQ (reference sequence). Trimming left V 1 base short and J 1 base short, with 13 bases between. CDR3 length: 16 residues.

This clonotype was counted many times. The genes are TRBV7-9 and TRBJ2-1; TRBD1 matches at 9 bases. The CDR3 runs to 13 residues. CDR1 SEHNR and CDR2 FQNEAQ come from the germline V gene (reference sequence). Trimming at V came to 6 bases and at J to 9 bases, leaving 6 bases not matched to a gene. Here the CDR3 DNA reads TGTGCCAGCAGGATAACAGGGGGCGGTGAGCAGTTCTTC. It is translated as CASRITGGGEQFF.

The V gene is TRBV7-2, the J gene TRBJ2-2, with D uncertain. The germline V gene has CDR1 SGHTA and CDR2 FQGNSA. The CDR3 contains 13 residues. V dropped 5 bases and J dropped 6 bases, with 10 bases sitting between them. The CDR3 loop is CASSPSGSGELFF. The CDR3 DNA is TGTGCCAGCAGCCCCTCTGGGTCCGGGGAGCTGTTTTTT.

This clonotype showed up many times. The J gene is TRBJ2-5, the V gene TRBV7-9; no definite D call. With 5 bases removed from V and 3 bases from J, the gap between germline ends came to 10 bases. Germline V CDR1 and CDR2: SEHNR, FQNEAQ (reference sequence). The CDR3 spans 13 residues. The CDR3 spells CASSVSKKETQYF. Here the CDR3 DNA reads TGTGCCAGCAGCGTGTCTAAAAAAGAGACCCAGTACTTC. The full variable domain, its missing parts supplied by reference TRBV7-9 and TRBJ2-5, is DTGVSQNPRHKITKRGQNVTFRCDPISEHNRLYWYRQTLGQGPEFLTYFQNEAQLEKSRLLSDRFSAERPKGSFSTLEIQRTEQGDSAMYLCASSVSKKETQYFGPGTRLLVL.

This clonotype was seen at least ten times. The chain recombines TRBV5-5 with TRBJ2-7, with D perhaps TRBD2 (5 bases). Between the trimmed V and J ends, which lost 0 bases and 2 bases, there was a span of 12 bases. Germline V lookup: CDR1 SGHKS, CDR2 YYEKEE (reference sequence). The CDR3 has 15 amino acids. The CDR3 reads CASSLVAGGPYEQYF. The CDR3 DNA sequence: TGTGCCAGCAGCTTGGTAGCAGGCGGGCCCTACGAGCAGTACTTC.

The chain has TRBV7-9 and TRBJ1-1; D possibly corresponds to TRBD1 (5 bases). Trimming removed 1 base at V and 4 bases at J, with 13 bases between. The CDR3 runs 15 residues. CDR1 and CDR2 (germline): SEHNR, FQNEAQ (reference sequence). This CDR3 reads CASSLEGPGRTEAFF. CDR3 coding DNA: TGTGCCAGCAGCTTAGAGGGTCCAGGGCGCACTGAAGCTTTCTTT.

The chain uses TRBV28 and TRBJ1-2; D not certain. Germline-derived CDR1 and CDR2 are MDHEN and SYDVKM. This CDR3 is built from 11 residues. V was pared by 10 bases and J by 4 bases, with 10 bases between. The CDR3 region has the DNA TGTGCCACCAGGATAGGCTATGGCTACACCTTC. As protein: CATRIGYGYTF.

V gene TRBV7-2 combines with J gene TRBJ1-1, with 7 bases fitting TRBD1. Germline CDR1 SGHTA, CDR2 FQGNSA. Germline trimming cut 7 bases from V and 2 bases from J; bases unmatched to any gene: 10. There are 15 residues in the CDR3. The CDR3 nucleotides are TGTGCCAGCACGAAAGTAACAGGGGCCAACACTGAAGCTTTCTTT. It encodes CASTKVTGANTEAFF. The complete variable domain, with remaining parts taken from reference TRBV7-2 and TRBJ1-1, reads GAGVSQSPSNKVTEKGKDVELRCDPISGHTALYWYRQSLGQGLEFLIYFQGNSAPDKSGLPSDRFSAERTGGSVSTLTIQRTQQEDSAVYLCASTKVTGANTEAFFGQGTRLTVV.

This clonotype was counted only a few times. CDR3 sequence (DNA): TGTGCCAGCAGTTGGGAGGTGTACAATGAGCAGTTCTTC. It encodes CASSWEVYNEQFF. The chain is built from TRBV12-3 or TRBV12-4 and TRBJ2-1; D possibly corresponds to TRBD2 (6 bases). V was pared by 4 bases and J by 4 bases, with 8 bases between. The CDR3 spans 13 residues.

There are a few counts of this clonotype. The J gene is TRBJ2-3, the V gene TRBV10-3, with D tentatively TRBD2 (5 bases). Trimming pared 1 base from V and 1 base from J, leaving 9 bases between. The CDR3 spans 15 residues. Per germline, CDR1 ENHRY and CDR2 SYGVKD. CDR3 loop: CAISEYGVGTDTQYF. In DNA, the CDR3 is TGTGCCATCAGTGAGTACGGGGTCGGCACAGATACGCAGTATTTT.

The V and J genes are TRBV14 and TRBJ1-3; perhaps TRBD1 as D (5 bases). V dropped 9 bases and J dropped 0 bases, with 15 bases sitting between them. The CDR3 has 15 amino acids. Germline assignment: CDR1 SGHDN and CDR2 FVKESK. CDR3 bases: TGTGCCAGTAGTGACAGAAGAGACTCTGGAAACACCATATATTTT. It codes for CASSDRRDSGNTIYF.

The rearrangement links TRBV12-3 or TRBV12-4 to TRBJ2-7, with 8 nucleotides matching TRBD2. V was pared by 3 bases and J by 1 base, with 5 bases of the junction left unmatched. The CDR3 length is 15 residues. CDR3 amino acids: CASSFGSGTSYEQYF. The DNA for the CDR3 is TGTGCCAGCAGTTTCGGTAGCGGGACTTCCTACGAGCAGTACTTC.

The rearrangement uses TRBV7-2 and TRBJ2-1, with 9 bases aligning to TRBD2. Germline-derived CDR1 and CDR2 are SGHTA and FQGNSA. The J segment lost 8 bases and the V segment lost 5 bases, leaving 10 bases of the junction unmatched. The CDR3 has 15 residues. CDR3 DNA sequence: TGTGCCAGCAGCCCCCCCGCGGGAGGGCGGTATGAGCAGTTCTTC. It codes for CASSPPAGGRYEQFF.

This clonotype was observed a handful of times. The V and J genes are TRBV28 and TRBJ1-2; D perhaps matches TRBD1 (5 bases). This CDR3 is built from 13 residues. V was trimmed by 2 bases and J by 8 bases, leaving 12 bases between them. Germline V gene sequence: CDR1 MDHEN, CDR2 SYDVKM. This CDR3 is CASSLRGMYGYTF. The CDR3 nucleotides are TGTGCCAGCAGTTTACGGGGGATGTACGGCTACACCTTC.

This clonotype is termed medium-sized. The chain combines TRBV3-1 with TRBJ1-1; D gene ambiguous. CDR1 is LGHDT, CDR2 YNNKEL, per germline (reference sequence). The CDR3 covers 12 residues. Trimming removed 1 base from V and 5 bases from J, with 5 bases in between. As DNA, the CDR3 is TGTGCCAGCAGCCAAGGGTTTACTGAAGCTTTCTTT. This encodes CASSQGFTEAFF.

This clonotype was seen ten or more times. The J gene is TRBJ2-7, the V gene TRBV6-2 or TRBV6-3; TRBD2 is a possible D gene (6 bases). The germline gives CDR1 MNHEY, CDR2 SVGEGT. The CDR3 is 15 residues long. Trimming removed 5 bases from V and 4 bases from J, with 18 bases in between. The chain's CDR3 is CASSLAYSGSYEQYF. CDR3 in DNA: TGTGCCAGCAGTCTTGCCTATTCCGGGAGTTACGAGCAGTACTTC.

This clonotype was recorded at least ten times. This rearrangement joins TRBV5-1 to TRBJ2-2; D may be TRBD2 (5 bases). Trimming cost V 2 bases and J 1 base, with 9 bases left between them. Germline V lookup: CDR1 SGHRS, CDR2 YFSETQ. This CDR3 comprises 15 residues. The CDR3: CASSFRTENTGELFF. The CDR3 DNA sequence: TGCGCCAGCAGCTTTAGGACTGAGAACACCGGGGAGCTGTTTTTT.

The chain is built from TRBV2 and TRBJ1-5; no reliable D call. Germline V CDR1 and CDR2: SNHLY, FYNNEI. The CDR3 is made up of 14 amino acids. Deletions cut 3 bases from V and 5 bases from J, with 11 bases between. The CDR3 here is CASSETRPDQPQHF. The CDR3 coding sequence is TGTGCCAGCAGTGAGACACGACCTGATCAGCCCCAGCATTTT. The full variable domain, its missing parts supplied by reference TRBV2 and TRBJ1-5, is EPEVTQTPSHQVTQMGQEVILRCVPISNHLYFYWYRQILGQKVEFLVSFYNNEISEKSEIFDDQFSVERPDGSNFTLKIRSTKLEDSAMYFCASSETRPDQPQHFGDGTRLSIL.

This clonotype appeared a few times. The chain combines TRBV11-3 with TRBJ2-6; unclear D gene. Germline-derived CDR1 and CDR2 are SGHNT and YENEEA. V lost 2 bases and J 1 base, leaving 6 bases between the germline ends. CDR3 length: 15 amino acids. The CDR3 here is CASSLSQSGANVLTF. In nucleotides, the CDR3 is TGTGCCAGCAGCTTATCCCAGTCTGGGGCCAACGTCCTGACTTTC.